The present TCR beta chain was sequenced within a study of HIV-infected children after antiretroviral therapy interruption (dated by TCRdb to the late 2010s). As for the study more broadly: The study included eight children, four on planned treatment interruption and four on continuous treatment, and all eight had a CD4+ count above 500 and a viral load below 50 copies/ml. Alongside measurements of thymic output, TCR repertoires of children on planned treatment interruption were compared with TCR repertoires of children on continuous antiretroviral treatment. For the interruption arm, samples were taken at week 0, at week 12, at the end of interruption (week 24 or 48), and roughly 3 years after the study ended. In the continuous-treatment arm, samples from corresponding weeks 0, 48 and 150 were analyzed. The interruption group had a median age of approximately 9 years, compared with 7 to 8 years in the continuous treatment group. Exposure to EBV and CMV had been recorded for most participating children.

This clonotype came up many times. Its antigen is unknown. Base qualities are missing; no much larger clone stands one base away. Libraries were prepared through 3' RACE. TCR libraries were built from RNA using a 3' RACE protocol with unique molecular identifiers to correct PCR amplification bias. Up to about 12 amplicon libraries were pooled and sequenced on an Illumina MiSeq with v2 2x250 paired-end chemistry. Regarding the original processing steps: Reads were processed with Decombinator for assignment of V and J genes and CDR3, and barcode-based correction of errors and PCR bias was applied. Before the Gini coefficient was calculated with the R ineq package, repertoires were subsampled to the same depth. Three approaches were used to assess CDR3 similarity: GLIPH, Hamming distance and a shared triplet metric. TCRdb trimmed the raw reads at Q25, called clones with MiXCR and kept productive beta chains. Every entry covers one CDR3 protein and lists the most common genes and DNA from its rows. TCRdb, not the original authors, processed these V and J calls. This sample lists about 89,000 distinct CDR3 sequences; 6.9% were detected once. The top ten hold roughly 1% of the sample.

Study-wide findings and limitations: In naive CD4+ repertoires of PTI patients, CDR3 sharing between time points fell after interruption began; many sequences were shared between end of interruption and 3 years later. Minor non-naive CD45RA+ populations, such as EMRA or stem memory cells, might be present among the sorted CD45RA+ naive cells. The small number of patients is a limitation of the study, so the data should be interpreted with caution. The naive CD4+ Gini coefficient rose by the end of treatment interruption, suggesting clonal expansion, and returned to baseline by 3 years.

Deletion took 3 bases off V and 6 bases off J, with a span of 9 bases between the germline ends. CDR1 and CDR2 (SGHNT, YYREEE) derive from the germline V gene (reference sequence). The CDR3 runs 12 amino acids, cysteine and phenylalanine included. Only the CDR3 portion is preserved as DNA: 36 bases, with reading frame beginning at the first base. What the treatment or condition label conveys for this sample: PENTA 11 planned treatment interruption arm or continuous ART arm. Children from the United Kingdom aged 2 to 15 years who had been given at least three-drug ART for at least 24 weeks were enrolled as participants. Cryopreserved PBMCs with at least 5 million viable cells were required; a few candidate patients were excluded for low viable PBMC yield. Using a FACSAria III cell sorter, naive CD4+ CD45RA+ CD45RO- T cells were FACS-sorted out of thawed PBMCs. Sorted cells were fixed, and RNA was extracted using the RNeasy FFPE kit followed by the RNeasy Micro kit.

The chain links TRBV5-4 with TRBJ1-2; the D gene is unclear. Here the sequenced sample was CD45RA+ CD4+ T cells from PBMCs, pooled from several time points, taken from a donor given antiretroviral therapy, either interrupted or continuous. This sample's cell subset or site label indicates: naive CD4+ CD45RA+ CD45RO- T cells. This TCR was sampled from a pool of human donors with HIV. The CDR3 reads CASSWGGNGYTF. In nucleotide form, the sequence is TGTGCCAGCAGCTGGGGAGGGAATGGCTACACCTTC.